The clone carrying this T cell receptor (beta chain) was observed at least ten times. Its specificity is unknown. Disease duration under 2 months; hyperthyroidism patients were aged 18 to 65. The PBMCs had their origin in around 10 ml of fresh peripheral blood. This sample stems from a study of T cells in Graves' hyperthyroidism and ophthalmopathy. TCR beta CDR3 regions were amplified from RNA. HTBI primers were the set used in a first-round RT-PCR of the TCR CDR3. TCRdb re-analysed the multiplex PCR reads in MiXCR, keeping a single row per CDR3 protein. The sample includes some 350,000 distinct CDR3 sequences, 15% to 17% of them seen just once. Study-wide findings and caveats: The model's output predicted ophthalmopathy at a median of around 6.9 months prior to onset. The majority of expanded thyroid clonotypes above 0.001 also appeared in blood.

Germline V lookup: CDR1 LGHDT, CDR2 YNNKEL (reference sequence). The V end was cut by 0 bases, the J end by 7 bases, with 12 bases between. The CDR3 is 14 amino acids. Sequenced: blood. This clonotype was sampled from a woman aged 18-30 years with Graves' hyperthyroidism that later progressed to Graves' ophthalmopathy. The V gene is TRBV3-1, the J gene TRBJ1-1; D gene ambiguous. The CDR3 nucleotides are TGTGCCAGCAGCCAAGACACAGCAACCAATGAAGCTTTCTTT. Protein: CASSQDTATNEAFF.